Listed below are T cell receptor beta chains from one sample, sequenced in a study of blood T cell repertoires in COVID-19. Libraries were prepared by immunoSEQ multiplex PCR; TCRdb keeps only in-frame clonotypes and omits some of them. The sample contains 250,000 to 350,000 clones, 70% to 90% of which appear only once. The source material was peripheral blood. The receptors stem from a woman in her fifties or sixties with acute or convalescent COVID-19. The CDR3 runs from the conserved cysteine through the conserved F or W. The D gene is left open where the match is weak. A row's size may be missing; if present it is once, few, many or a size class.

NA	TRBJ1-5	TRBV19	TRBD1	TGTGCCAGTGACCACAGGGGGGGCCACCTCTATAGCAATCAGCCCCAGCATTTT	CASDHRGGHLYSNQPQHF
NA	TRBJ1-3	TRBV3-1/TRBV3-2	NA	TGTGCCAGCAGCCAGAGCTCTGGAAACACCATATATTTT	CASSQSSGNTIYF
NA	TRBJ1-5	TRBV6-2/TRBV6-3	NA	TGTGCCAGCAGTCTCCTCACACAGCGGGTTGGGGCCGGGGGAGTCCAGCCCCAGCATTTT	CASSLLTQRVGAGGVQPQHF
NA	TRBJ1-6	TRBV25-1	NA	TGTGCCAGCACCCCGTCCCAGGGGAAAAGTTCACCCCTCCACTTT	CASTPSQGKSSPLHF
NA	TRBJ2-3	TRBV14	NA	TGTGCCAGCAGCCAAGATTCAGGAATAGGCACAGATACGCAGTATTTT	CASSQDSGIGTDTQYF
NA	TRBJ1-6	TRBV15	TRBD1	TGTGCCACCAGCAGTCGACAGGGTAATTCACCCCTCCACTTT	CATSSRQGNSPLHF
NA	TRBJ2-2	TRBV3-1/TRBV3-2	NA	TGTGCCAGCAGCCAAGATACACGGGTTGGCGGGGAGCTGTTTTTT	CASSQDTRVGGELFF
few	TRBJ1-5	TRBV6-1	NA	TGTGCCAGCAGTGAACGGCAGGGTGGGGGCCTCAATCAGCCCCAGCATTTT	CASSERQGGGLNQPQHF
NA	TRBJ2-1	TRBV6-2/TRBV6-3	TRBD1	TGTGCCAGCAGTTACCCTGGACAGGTTCTGGACAATGAGCAGTTCTTC	CASSYPGQVLDNEQFF
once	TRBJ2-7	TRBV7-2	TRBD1	TGTGCCAGCAGCATCAGATTGACAGGGTACGAGCAGTACTTC	CASSIRLTGYEQYF
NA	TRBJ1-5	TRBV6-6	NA	TGTGCCAGCACCTCGGGAAGGGATAATCAGCCCCAGCATTTT	CASTSGRDNQPQHF
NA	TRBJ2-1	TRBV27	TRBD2	TGTGCCAGCAGTCCTAGGACTAGCGGGGGGGCCGTGTCGCAGTTCTTC	CASSPRTSGGAVSQFF
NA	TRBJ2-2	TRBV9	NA	TGTGCCAGCAGCGTAGAAGGGGCCGGGGAGCTGTTTTTT	CASSVEGAGELFF
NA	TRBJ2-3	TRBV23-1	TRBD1	TGCGCCAGCAGTCAATGGGACAGGGAGGTGACAGATACGCAGTATTTT	CASSQWDREVTDTQYF
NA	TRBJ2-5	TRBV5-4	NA	TGTGCCAGCAGCTTGGACCATAGACAAGAGACCCAGTACTTC	CASSLDHRQETQYF
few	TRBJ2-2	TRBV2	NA	TGTGCCAGCCAGGGTGGGGGCAACTTCGGGGAGCTGTTTTTT	CASQGGGNFGELFF
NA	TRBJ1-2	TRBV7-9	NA	TGTGCCAGCAGCTTAGGGGAGGGAAAATATGGCTACACCTTC	CASSLGEGKYGYTF
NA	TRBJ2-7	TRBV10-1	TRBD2	TGCGCCAGCAGTGAGTCCTGGGGACTAGTGGCCTACGAGCAGTACTTC	CASSESWGLVAYEQYF
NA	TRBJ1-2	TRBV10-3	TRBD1	TGTGCCATCAGCCGGGACAGGGAGTATGGCTACACCTTC	CAISRDREYGYTF
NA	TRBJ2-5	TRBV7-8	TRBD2	TGTGCCAGCAGCTTAGTTAGGACTAGCGGGAAAGAGACCCAGTACTTC	CASSLVRTSGKETQYF
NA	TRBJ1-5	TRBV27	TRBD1	TGTGCCAGCAGTTTCGGGGACAGCGGCCAGCCCCAGCATTTT	CASSFGDSGQPQHF
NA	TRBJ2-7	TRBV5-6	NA	TGTGCCAGCAGCAGAACAGGGATCTACGAGCAGTACTTC	CASSRTGIYEQYF
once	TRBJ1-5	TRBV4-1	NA	TGCGCCAGCAGCCAACTTTGGACTCCCTTGGATCAGCCCCAGCATTTT	CASSQLWTPLDQPQHF
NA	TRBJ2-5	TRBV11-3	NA	TGTGCCAGCAGCCAACGCGGGCGTGGAGAGACCCAGTACTTC	CASSQRGRGETQYF
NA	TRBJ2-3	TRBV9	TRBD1	TGTGCCAGCAGCCCTGGACAGGGACTAGATACGCAGTATTTT	CASSPGQGLDTQYF
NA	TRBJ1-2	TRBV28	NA	TGTGCCAGCAGGAGGATCGGCCGGAACTATGGCTACACCTTC	CASRRIGRNYGYTF
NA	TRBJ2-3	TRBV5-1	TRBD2	TGCGCCAGCAGCAGCGGGACTAAGGAAGTGGCAGATACGCAGTATTTT	CASSSGTKEVADTQYF
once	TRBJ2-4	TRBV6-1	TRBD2	TGTGCCAGCAGTGAACTAGCGGGGGACCCAAACATTCAGTACTTC	CASSELAGDPNIQYF
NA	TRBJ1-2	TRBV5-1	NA	TGCGCCAGCAGCCCGCCAGGGCGGGAAGCCTCGGATAATGGCTACACCTTC	CASSPPGREASDNGYTF
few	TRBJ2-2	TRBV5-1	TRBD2	TGCGCCAGCAGCTTGAGAGAAGCGGGGGGGCGGGAGCTGTTTTTT	CASSLREAGGRELFF
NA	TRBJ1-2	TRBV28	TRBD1	TGTGCCAGCAGTTTATCCTCGGGACAGGGTAGAGGCTACACCTTC	CASSLSSGQGRGYTF
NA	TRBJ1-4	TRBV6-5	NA	TGTGCCAGCAGTTACCGCAGGCCTGGGACTAATGAAAAACTGTTTTTT	CASSYRRPGTNEKLFF
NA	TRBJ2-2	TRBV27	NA	TGTGCCAGCAGTCGGACATCCACCGGGGAGCTGTTTTTT	CASSRTSTGELFF
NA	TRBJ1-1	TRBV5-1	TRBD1	TGCGCCAGCAGCTCGGACAGGGTGGCTGAAGCTTTCTTT	CASSSDRVAEAFF